One and the same sample provided the 11 T cell receptor beta chains below, sequenced in a study of blood T cell repertoires in COVID-19 (dated by TCRdb to between 2020 and 2021). The library was made by the immunoSEQ multiplex PCR assay. TCRdb took over this immuneACCESS table, retaining in-frame rearrangements with V and J assigned. Such tables are incomplete; in checked studies, under half of the missing clones stem from an unresolved V gene, and the remainder is unexplained. The sample table records 210,000 or so clones; about 85% of these occur just once. The ten largest clones add up to more than 10% of the sample. The sequenced sample was peripheral blood. These receptors were obtained from a woman aged 18-35 years who had recovered from COVID-19.

The chain couples TRBV18 to TRBJ2-7; the D is unclear. This CDR3 has 13 residues. V was shortened by 2 bases and J by 2 bases, with 7 bases between the two germline ends. Per germline, CDR1 KGHSH and CDR2 LQKENI. The CDR3 DNA is TGTGCCAGCTCACCAGGGCGTACCTACGAGCAGTACTTC. Translated: CASSPGRTYEQYF.

The gene calls are TRBV5-1 and TRBJ2-7, with 9 bases identical to TRBD2. Per the germline V gene, CDR1 is SGHRS and CDR2 is YFSETQ. The CDR3 runs to 19 residues. V was pared by 1 base and J by 2 bases, with 16 bases of the junction left unmatched. The CDR3 here is CASSLSLAGDLILAYEQYF. The DNA for the CDR3 is TGCGCCAGCAGCTTGTCCTTAGCGGGAGATTTAATCTTAGCCTACGAGCAGTACTTC.

V gene TRBV18 combines with J gene TRBJ2-1; maybe TRBD2 (6 bases). Trimming took 3 bases from V and 1 from J, leaving 10 bases between them. CDR1 and CDR2 (germline): KGHSH, LQKENI. The CDR3 totals 15 residues. The CDR3 loop is CASSPREWSYNEQFF. The CDR3 DNA is TGTGCCAGCTCACCCCGGGAGTGGTCCTACAATGAGCAGTTCTTC.

V gene TRBV29-1 combines with J gene TRBJ1-1; 7 nucleotides align to TRBD1. CDR1 is SQVTM and CDR2 is ANQGSEA in the germline V gene. The junction had 6 bases not matched to a gene; V was cut back by 7 bases and J by 1 base. There are 13 residues in the CDR3. The CDR3 sequence is CSARGSWNTEAFF. The CDR3 region has the DNA TGCAGCGCCAGGGGGAGTTGGAACACTGAAGCTTTCTTT.

J is TRBJ2-5 and V is TRBV7-3; 7 bases align to TRBD2. CDR3 size: 16 residues. The V segment lost 0 bases and the J segment 1 base; nucleotides outside the gene matches: 5. CDR1 SGHTA and CDR2 FQGTGA come from the germline V gene. In nucleotides, the CDR3 is TGTGCCAGCAGCTTAACGCCCCGACTAGCCCAAGAGACCCAGTACTTC. Its translation is CASSLTPRLAQETQYF.

The rearrangement links TRBV19 to TRBJ1-1, with unresolved D. V was clipped by 3 bases and J by 10 bases, with 9 bases between them. The CDR3 runs to 11 residues. CDR1 is LNHDA and CDR2 is SQIVND in the germline V gene (reference sequence). The DNA of the CDR3 is TGTGCCAGTAGTATGCTGGGAGCAGCTTTCTTT. Translated: CASSMLGAAFF.

The chain combines TRBV2 with TRBJ2-1; the D gene is possibly TRBD1 (8 bases). V lost 6 bases and J 7 bases, leaving 16 bases between the germline ends. The CDR3 totals 14 residues. The germline V gene encodes CDR1 SNHLY and CDR2 FYNNEI. The CDR3, as DNA: TGTGCCAGCAGCCCTGGACAGGGAGGGAATGAGCAGTTCTTC. This sequence encodes CASSPGQGGNEQFF.

This chain connects TRBV6-5 to TRBJ1-2; tentative D call: TRBD1 (6 bases). CDR3 length equals 13 residues. Germline loops: CDR1 MNHEY, CDR2 SVGAGI. V lost 2 bases and J 6 bases, leaving 10 bases between the germline ends. The DNA for the CDR3 is TGTGCCAGCAGTTACCGAAACAGGGATGGCTACACCTTC. Its protein product is CASSYRNRDGYTF.

The V call is TRBV7-3, the J call TRBJ2-5; tentatively, D is TRBD2 (6 bases). The V end was cut by 5 bases, the J end by 5 bases, with 12 bases between. CDR1 is SGHTA and CDR2 is FQGTGA in the germline V gene. The CDR3 contains 13 residues. CDR3 nucleotides: TGTGCCAGCAGCCCGACTAGAAGGGAGACCCAGTACTTC. This codes for CASSPTRRETQYF.

J is TRBJ2-5 and V is TRBV2; no clear D. The germline V and J ends were trimmed by 8 bases and 1 base, with 11 bases remaining between them. The CDR3 consists of 13 residues. Germline lookup yields CDR1 SNHLY and CDR2 FYNNEI. CDR3 sequence reads: CASELPLQETQYF. The CDR3 DNA reads as TGTGCCAGCGAACTGCCCCTCCAAGAGACCCAGTACTTC.

The V and J genes are TRBV18 and TRBJ1-1, with a tentative D call TRBD1 (5 bases). The germline CDR1 and CDR2 sequences are KGHSH and LQKENI. The CDR3 has 15 residues. V dropped 0 bases and J dropped 2 bases, with 10 bases sitting between them. DNA of the CDR3: TGTGCCAGCTCACCACCCCTCGACAGTAACACTGAAGCTTTCTTT. Protein sequence: CASSPPLDSNTEAFF.